The 25 T cell receptor beta chains below were found in one sample sequenced in a study of OX40 agonist ivuxolimab in advanced cancers. The assay was immunoSEQ multiplex PCR, and TCRdb's table has in-frame clones only and misses some. The profile shows just over 60,000 clones, about 85% of them singletons. The specimen was CD4+ or CD8+ T cells sorted from blood, collected in a trial of the OX40 agonist ivuxolimab. These receptors originate from an adult with an advanced solid tumor such as melanoma, head and neck, liver or kidney cancer.

The chain links TRBV15 to TRBJ2-1, with 12 positions matching TRBD1. This CDR3 has 16 residues. CDR1 and CDR2 from the germline V gene are LNHNV and YYDKDF (reference sequence). The V gene end was trimmed by 4 bases and the J gene end by 7 bases; junction bases not matched to a gene: 8. For the CDR3, the DNA is TGTGCCACCAGCAAGGGGGGACAGGGGGCGCGGAATGAGCAGTTCTTC. Translated: CATSKGGQGARNEQFF.

The chain carries TRBV25-1 and TRBJ2-1; no definite D call. Germline CDR1 reads MGHDK; CDR2 reads SYGVNS. V was trimmed by 8 bases and J by 6 bases, leaving 8 bases between them. CDR3 length: 11 residues. The CDR3 protein is CASQAPNEQFF. The CDR3 nucleotides are TGTGCCAGCCAAGCCCCCAATGAGCAGTTCTTC.

The rearrangement links TRBV6-5 to TRBJ2-5; 9 bases are a match to TRBD2. This CDR3 spans 15 amino acids. V lost 0 bases, J lost 1 base, and 0 bases stayed unmatched. CDR1 and CDR2 (germline): MNHEY, SVGAGI. DNA for the CDR3: TGTGCCAGCAGTTACTCTAGCGGGAGCCAAGAGACCCAGTACTTC. Translated: CASSYSSGSQETQYF.

This rearrangement joins TRBV15 to TRBJ2-5, with TRBD2 matching over 11 bases. This CDR3 has 15 amino acids. Germline lookup yields CDR1 LNHNV and CDR2 YYDKDF (reference sequence). The J segment lost 4 bases and the V segment lost 3 bases, leaving 4 bases of the junction unmatched. The CDR3, as DNA: TGTGCCACCAGCAGGGGGCTAGCGGGAGGAGAGACCCAGTACTTC. Encoded protein: CATSRGLAGGETQYF. Using reference TRBV15 and TRBJ2-5 for the parts outside the CDR3, the full variable domain is DAMVIQNPRYQVTQFGKPVTLSCSQTLNHNVMYWYQQKSSQAPKLLFHYYDKDFNNEADTPDNFQSRRPNTSFCFLDIRSPGLGDTAMYLCATSRGLAGGETQYFGPGTRLLVL.

This clone was seen just once. J is TRBJ1-1 and V is TRBV10-3; TRBD1 agrees at 10 bases. With V trimmed by 6 bases and J by 6 bases, 4 bases remained unmatched. Germline CDR1 is ENHRY and CDR2 is SYGVKD. CDR3 length equals 13 residues. The CDR3 reads CAISATGGSEAFF. Written as DNA, the CDR3 is TGTGCCATCAGCGCGACAGGGGGCTCTGAAGCTTTCTTT.

The chain has TRBV6-5 and TRBJ2-3; D call uncertain. Germline lookup yields CDR1 MNHEY and CDR2 SVGAGI. V lost 9 bases to trimming and J lost 3 bases, with 10 bases between them. The CDR3 runs to 12 residues. CDR3 in DNA: TGTGCCAGTAGAGGAAATACAGATACGCAGTATTTT. This gives the protein CASRGNTDTQYF.

The chain carries TRBV7-2 and TRBJ1-5, with 7 nucleotides matching TRBD1. CDR3 length equals 14 residues. With 1 base clipped from V and 6 bases from J, the junction kept 3 bases outside the gene matches. Germline V gene data show CDR1 as SGHTA and CDR2 as FQGNSA. CDR3 sequence: CASSLVGGVQPQHF. In nucleotides, the CDR3 is TGTGCCAGCAGCTTAGTAGGGGGCGTTCAGCCCCAGCATTTT.

This clone turned up a few times. Germline and junction disagree at one end, which may indicate a read error. The rearrangement joins TRBV7-7 to TRBJ2-5; D is undetermined. The CDR3 is 13 amino acids. CDR1 is SSHAT, CDR2 FNYEAQ, per germline (reference sequence). This CDR3 reads CASSFGSQETQYF. The CDR3 region has the DNA TGTGCTAGCAGCTTTGGATCCCAAGAGACCCAGTACTTC.

This chain uses TRBV6-6 with TRBJ1-3; D not certain. Trimming took off 0 bases at V and 1 base at J, with 4 bases between the two ends. This CDR3 spans 14 amino acids. Germline V lookup: CDR1 MNHNY, CDR2 SVGAGI (reference sequence). CDR3 residues: CASSYSTSGNTIYF. The DNA for the CDR3 is TGTGCCAGCAGTTACTCGACGTCTGGAAACACCATATATTTT.

The V call is TRBV2, the J call TRBJ1-5; D call uncertain. V lost 7 bases and J 1 base, leaving 8 bases between the germline ends. The CDR3 runs 13 residues. Per germline, CDR1 SNHLY and CDR2 FYNNEI. The CDR3 DNA follows: TGTGCCAGCAACGGAGGGAGCAATCAGCCCCAGCATTTT. Translated: CASNGGSNQPQHF.

This clone showed up many times. The chain has TRBV5-1 and TRBJ2-1; D may correspond to TRBD1 or TRBD2 (5 bases each). CDR1 SGHRS and CDR2 YFSETQ come from the germline V gene. The CDR3 totals 15 residues. The germline V and J ends were trimmed by 0 bases and 8 bases, with 15 bases remaining between them. CDR3 coding DNA: TGCGCCAGCAGCTTGGGGACGGGACGGGATGATGAGCAGTTCTTC. Protein sequence: CASSLGTGRDDEQFF.

The gene calls are TRBV6-6 and TRBJ2-7; 9 nucleotides match TRBD1. CDR1 is MNHNY and CDR2 is SVGAGI in the germline V gene (reference sequence). This CDR3 has 14 residues. V shed 0 bases, J shed 6 bases, and the junction held 3 bases outside the gene matches. The CDR3, as DNA: TGTGCCAGCAGTTACTCGGACAGGGGAATCGAGCAGTACTTC. Protein product: CASSYSDRGIEQYF.

The gene calls are TRBV7-9 and TRBJ2-5; no clear D. The end of the DNA fits TRBJ2-7 better, so the J call may be wrong. CDR3 length equals 12 residues. Germline V gives CDR1 SEHNR, CDR2 FQNEAQ (reference sequence). CDR3 in DNA: TGTGCCAGCAGCGAACAGTCCTACGAGCAGTACTTC. Translating gives CASSEQSYEQYF.

The chain recombines TRBV6-5 with TRBJ1-5, with D uncertain. There are 13 residues in the CDR3. Germline V CDR1 and CDR2: MNHEY, SVGAGI. Trimming stripped 11 bases from V and 2 bases from J, with 13 bases between. CDR3 nucleotides: TGTGCCGCCACGGGATTGGGCAATCAGCCCCAGCATTTT. Protein: CAATGLGNQPQHF.

J is TRBJ1-1 and V is TRBV28; no definite D call. Germline V gene data show CDR1 as MDHEN and CDR2 as SYDVKM. The CDR3 runs to 12 residues. V lost 5 bases, J lost 10 bases, and 14 bases lay in between. CDR3 nucleotides: TGTGCCAGCAGTCCGAGGCCCGACGGAGCTTTCTTT. Protein: CASSPRPDGAFF.

The rearrangement uses TRBV6-1 and TRBJ1-1; no clear D. Between the trimmed V and J ends, which lost 0 bases and 2 bases, there was a span of 7 bases. From germline, CDR1 is MNHNS and CDR2 SASEGT. CDR3 length: 14 amino acids. CDR3 nucleotide sequence: TGTGCCAGCAGTGAAGCGGTGATTAACACTGAAGCTTTCTTT. It translates to CASSEAVINTEAFF.

This clone was counted a single time. V usage is TRBV19 and J usage is TRBJ1-5; a possible D gene is TRBD1 (5 bases). The germline V gene has CDR1 LNHDA and CDR2 SQIVND (reference sequence). The CDR3 loop spans 15 amino acids. Trimming took 3 bases from V and 1 from J, leaving 10 bases between them. The CDR3 DNA follows: TGTGCCAGTAGTATTGGGGGATTAAGCAATCAGCCCCAGCATTTT. It codes for CASSIGGLSNQPQHF.

This clone was observed once. V gene TRBV6-5 combines with J gene TRBJ2-5, with D hard to call. From germline, CDR1 is MNHEY and CDR2 SVGAGI. The CDR3 loop spans 11 amino acids. Trimming removed 8 bases at V and 3 bases at J, with 7 bases between. The CDR3 loop reads CASGLEETQYF. For the CDR3, the DNA is TGTGCCAGCGGGTTGGAAGAGACCCAGTACTTC.

V usage is TRBV6-5 and J usage is TRBJ2-1; 10 positions match TRBD2. The CDR3 spans 15 residues. Germline V gene data show CDR1 as MNHEY and CDR2 as SVGAGI. Losses at the gene ends were 6 bases for V and 6 bases for J; bases not matched to a gene: 8. This CDR3 reads CASRSAGGPGNEQFF. CDR3 nucleotide sequence: TGTGCCAGCAGGTCAGCGGGAGGGCCTGGCAATGAGCAGTTCTTC.

This clone was counted a single time. This chain uses TRBV7-4 with TRBJ2-7; 7 positions match TRBD1. CDR3 length: 16 residues. The J segment lost 3 bases and the V segment lost 5 bases, leaving 13 bases of the junction unmatched. Germline V lookup: CDR1 SGHVT, CDR2 SQSDAQ. This CDR3 reads CASSLGVGTVYYEQYF. The CDR3 coding sequence is TGTGCCAGCAGCCTAGGGGTCGGGACAGTGTACTACGAGCAGTACTTC.

The rearrangement joins TRBV7-8 to TRBJ2-7; 12 bases map to TRBD2. The CDR3 is 17 residues long. The germline V gene encodes CDR1 SGHVS and CDR2 FQNEAQ. V shed 1 base and J 3 bases; nucleotides not matched to a gene: 7. In nucleotides, the CDR3 is TGTGCCAGCAGCTTAGGTCTAGCGGGAGGGCCGGGCTACGAGCAGTACTTC. Its protein is CASSLGLAGGPGYEQYF.

The chain combines TRBV27 with TRBJ1-5; 9 nucleotides line up with TRBD1. The CDR3 spans 14 residues. The ends lost 5 bases at V and 5 bases at J; junction bases unmatched: 4. CDR1 MNHEY and CDR2 SMNVEV come from the germline V gene (reference sequence). The CDR3, as DNA: TGTGCCAGCAGTAACAGGGGGCGAGATCAGCCCCAGCATTTT. Residues: CASSNRGRDQPQHF.

This clone was seen a few times. This sequence joins TRBV28 and TRBJ2-3; weak D call: TRBD2 (5 bases). The V gene's germline CDR1 is MDHEN and CDR2 SYDVKM. The CDR3 covers 11 residues. V lost 3 bases, J lost 10 bases, and 8 bases lay in between. This chain's CDR3 is CASSLAGAQYF. CDR3 DNA sequence: TGTGCCAGCAGTTTGGCGGGTGCGCAGTATTTT.

This clone occurred once. The junction shows a germline mismatch at one end, possibly a read error. This rearrangement joins TRBV7-7 to TRBJ2-7, with 7 nucleotides matching TRBD1. CDR1 and CDR2 from the germline V gene are SSHAT and FNYEAQ (reference sequence). The CDR3 length is 17 residues. CDR3 loop: CASSLRDSASNSYEQYF. CDR3 in DNA: TGTGCTAGCAGCTTAAGGGACAGCGCCTCAAACTCCTACGAGCAGTACTTC.

The chain couples TRBV11-1 to TRBJ2-7; 10 bases align to TRBD1. CDR3 length equals 15 residues. The V and J ends lost 0 bases and 3 bases, in that order; junction bases with no gene match: 2. Germline values: CDR1 SGHAT, CDR2 FQDESV (reference sequence). CDR3 nucleotides: TGTGCCAGCAGCTTAGCGAGGACAGGGGGCTACGAGCAGTACTTC. Translation gives CASSLARTGGYEQYF.